This entry lists 15 T cell receptor beta chains sequenced from one sample in a study of cytomegalovirus exposure and HLA in healthy donors. Sequencing used immunoSEQ multiplex PCR; TCRdb keeps in-frame clones, though not all of them. The sample yields over 45,000 clones, approximately 93% seen once. The sequenced sample consisted of PBMCs. These receptors all stem from a woman under 30 in good health and CMV-seronegative.

In this sample, this clone turned up once. The chain recombines TRBV28 with TRBJ1-3; 8 bases align to TRBD1. V was pared by 3 bases and J by 3 bases, with 4 bases of the junction left unmatched. Germline assignment: CDR1 MDHEN and CDR2 SYDVKM. The CDR3 loop spans 15 amino acids. Here the CDR3 DNA reads TGTGCCAGCAGTTTTGTCGGACAGGGTGGAAACACCATATATTTT. Its translation is CASSFVGQGGNTIYF. Using reference TRBV28 and TRBJ1-3 for the parts outside the CDR3, the full variable domain is DVKVTQSSRYLVKRTGEKVFLECVQDMDHENMFWYRQDPGLGLRLIYFSYDVKMKEKGDIPEGYSVSREKKERFSLILESASTNQTSMYLCASSFVGQGGNTIYFGEGSWLTVV.

The chain couples TRBV27 to TRBJ2-1, with a tentative D call TRBD2 (5 bases). Germline loops: CDR1 MNHEY, CDR2 SMNVEV (reference sequence). Trimming took off 2 bases at V and 6 bases at J, with 8 bases between the two ends. There are 13 residues in the CDR3. CDR3 loop: CASSLRGPNEQFF. Written as DNA, the CDR3 is TGTGCCAGCAGTTTAAGAGGGCCCAATGAGCAGTTCTTC.

As DNA, the CDR3 is TGTGCCAGCAGTTTGGGGCGGGGGGGATACAATGAGCAGTTCTTC. This gives the protein CASSLGRGGYNEQFF. The genes are TRBV27 and TRBJ2-1, with TRBD2 identical over 9 bases. Germline CDR1 reads MNHEY; CDR2 reads SMNVEV (reference sequence). CDR3 length: 15 residues. V gave up 3 bases and J gave up 4 bases; unmatched junction bases: 4.

The chain combines TRBV6-5 with TRBJ1-3; D remains unclear. The germline CDR1 and CDR2 sequences are MNHEY and SVGAGI. Trimming left V 7 bases short and J 3 bases short, with 13 bases between. This CDR3 contains 14 residues. In DNA, the CDR3 is TGTGCCAGCATTGAAAGAGGGAATGGAAACACCATATATTTT. Its translation: CASIERGNGNTIYF.

The chain uses TRBV19 and TRBJ2-5, with D possibly TRBD1 on 6 matching bases. In germline, CDR1 is LNHDA, CDR2 SQIVND (reference sequence). The germline V and J ends were trimmed by 3 bases and 5 bases, with 13 bases remaining between them. The CDR3 extends over 14 amino acids. CDR3 residues: CASSISRGKETQYF. CDR3 DNA: TGTGCCAGTAGTATTAGCAGGGGTAAGGAGACCCAGTACTTC.

V gene TRBV5-6 combines with J gene TRBJ1-2, with D uncertain. Germline V gene sequence: CDR1 SGHDT, CDR2 YYEEEE. The CDR3 length is 13 residues. With 0 bases removed from V and 7 bases from J, the gap between germline ends came to 10 bases. CDR3 loop: CASSLVGQRGYTF. For the CDR3, the DNA is TGTGCCAGCAGCTTGGTAGGTCAGCGTGGCTACACCTTC.

The chain carries TRBV4-3 and TRBJ2-3; 11 bases map to TRBD2. The CDR3 spans 15 residues. The V gene end was trimmed by 0 bases and the J gene end by 11 bases; junction bases not matched to a gene: 7. Germline V lookup: CDR1 LGHNA, CDR2 YSLEER. CDR3 bases: TGCGCCAGCAGCCAAGACGGGACTAGCGGTAGGAGGCAGTATTTT. Protein sequence: CASSQDGTSGRRQYF.

The chain combines TRBV5-1 with TRBJ1-1; tentatively, D is TRBD1 (5 bases). Germline CDR1 and CDR2: SGHRS and YFSETQ. V shed 0 bases and J shed 4 bases, with 10 bases lying between them. The CDR3 covers 14 residues. CDR3 residues: CASSLGRGSTEAFF. In nucleotides, the CDR3 is TGCGCCAGCAGCTTGGGTAGGGGTAGCACTGAAGCTTTCTTT.

The chain employs TRBV10-3 and TRBJ2-6, with D tentatively TRBD1 (5 bases). The CDR3 length is 15 residues. V lost 4 bases and J 2 bases, leaving 9 bases between the germline ends. Germline V gene data show CDR1 as ENHRY and CDR2 as SYGVKD. CDR3 nucleotide sequence: TGTGCCATCAGTGGGGGCCTTACTGGGGCCAACGTCCTGACTTTC. Residues: CAISGGLTGANVLTF.

V and J are TRBV4-2 and TRBJ2-7; 8 bases map to TRBD2. Germline V gene data show CDR1 as LGHNA and CDR2 as YNFKEQ. This CDR3 is built from 16 residues. The V segment lost 1 base and the J segment 1 base; nucleotides outside the gene matches: 6. This chain's CDR3 is CASSQVGGGLSYEQYF. As DNA, the CDR3 is TGTGCCAGCAGCCAAGTGGGCGGGGGGTTGTCCTACGAGCAGTACTTC.

The chain carries TRBV7-2 and TRBJ2-5; 7 nucleotides agree with TRBD2. The CDR3 has 15 residues. The trim removed 1 base at V and 2 bases at J, leaving 4 bases unmatched. The germline V gene encodes CDR1 SGHTA and CDR2 FQGNSA. The CDR3 DNA follows: TGTGCCAGCAGCTTAGTTCCAGCGGGGCAAGAGACCCAGTACTTC. Translation gives CASSLVPAGQETQYF.

This chain uses TRBV4-1 with TRBJ2-5; D is unclear. The ends were cut back, 6 bases at V and 2 bases at J, with 19 bases in the middle. The germline CDR1 and CDR2 sequences are MGHRA and YSYEKL. There are 16 residues in the CDR3. The CDR3 sequence is CASSRSLFKRQETQYF. CDR3 DNA: TGCGCCAGCAGTCGGAGCCTTTTTAAGAGGCAAGAGACCCAGTACTTC.

The chain carries TRBV4-2 and TRBJ2-3, with TRBD2 matching over 7 bases. V trimming: 4 bases; J trimming: 0 bases; junction bases outside the gene matches: 7. CDR1 is LGHNA, CDR2 YNFKEQ, per germline. This CDR3 has 16 amino acids. The CDR3, as DNA: TGTGCCAGCAGCCCTCGAGCGGGACCTAGCACAGATACGCAGTATTTT. Its translation: CASSPRAGPSTDTQYF.

A word on this clone: Germline is not matched at one junction end, which may reflect a read error. The chain links TRBV29-1 to TRBJ1-2, with TRBD1 matching 9 bases. The CDR3 loop spans 15 amino acids. Germline CDR1 reads SQVTM; CDR2 reads ANQGSEA. The CDR3, as DNA: TGCAGCGTCGAAGCCCCCGGGACAGGGCAATTGGTATACACCTTC. This translates into CSVEAPGTGQLVYTF.

The genes are TRBV11-2 and TRBJ1-1; D remains unclear. Germline V lookup: CDR1 SGHAT, CDR2 FQNNGV. CDR3 size: 14 residues. With 1 base removed from V and 12 bases from J, the gap between germline ends came to 18 bases. The CDR3 DNA follows: TGTGCCAGCAGCTTAGGCGGGCCGGACTTAGGGTCTTTCTTT. It codes for CASSLGGPDLGSFF.